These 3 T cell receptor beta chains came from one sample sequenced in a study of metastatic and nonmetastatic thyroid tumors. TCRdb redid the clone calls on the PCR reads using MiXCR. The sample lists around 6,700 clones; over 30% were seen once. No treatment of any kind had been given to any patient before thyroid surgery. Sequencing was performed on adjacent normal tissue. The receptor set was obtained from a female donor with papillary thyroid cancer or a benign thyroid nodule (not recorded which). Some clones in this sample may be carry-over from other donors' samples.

Here the CDR3 reads CASSLGQRTLYEQYF. The CDR3 DNA sequence: TGTGCCAGCAGCCTCGGACAGAGAACCCTTTACGAGCAGTACTTC. The rearrangement links TRBV3-1 to TRBJ2-7; D is possibly TRBD1 (6 bases). V was clipped by 4 bases and J by 4 bases, with 17 bases between them. Germline values: CDR1 LGHDT, CDR2 YNNKEL (reference sequence). The CDR3 is 15 amino acids.

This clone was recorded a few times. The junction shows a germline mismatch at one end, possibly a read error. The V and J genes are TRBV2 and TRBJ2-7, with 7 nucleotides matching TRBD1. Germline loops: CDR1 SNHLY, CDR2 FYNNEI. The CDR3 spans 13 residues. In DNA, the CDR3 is TGTGTCAGCAGCTTTCCAGGGGGATACGAGCAGTACTTC. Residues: CVSSFPGGYEQYF.

The CDR3 here is CSQNPGQGNTEAFF. In DNA, the CDR3 is TGCAGCCAGAACCCCGGACAGGGAAACACTGAAGCTTTCTTT. V and J are TRBV20-1 and TRBJ1-1; 8 bases match TRBD1. The CDR3 has 14 amino acids. Per germline, CDR1 DFQATT and CDR2 SNEGSKA (reference sequence).